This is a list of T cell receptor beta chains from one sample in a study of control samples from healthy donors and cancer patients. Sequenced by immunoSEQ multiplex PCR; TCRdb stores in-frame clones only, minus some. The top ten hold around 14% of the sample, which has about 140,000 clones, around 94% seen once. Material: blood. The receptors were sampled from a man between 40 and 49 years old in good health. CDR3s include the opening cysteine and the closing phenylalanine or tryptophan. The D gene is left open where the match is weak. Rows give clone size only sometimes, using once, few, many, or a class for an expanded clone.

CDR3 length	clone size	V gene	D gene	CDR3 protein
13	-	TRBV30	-	CAWSRTSYYEQYF
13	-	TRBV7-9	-	CASSTDRDQPQHF
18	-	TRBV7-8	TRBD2	CASSLAISGRAHFYEQYF
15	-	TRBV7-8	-	CASSFMGEVNQPQHF
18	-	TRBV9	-	CASSVWRDKTLNTGELFF
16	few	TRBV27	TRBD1	CASSLVGTGSDQPQHF
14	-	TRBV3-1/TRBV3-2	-	CASSLNPRRQTQYF
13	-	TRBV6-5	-	CASSYTVQNEQYF
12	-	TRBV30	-	CAWSVVPGELFF
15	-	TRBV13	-	CASSLPGGGNNEQFF
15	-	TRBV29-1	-	CSVGGPLFSGNTIYF
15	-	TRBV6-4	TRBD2	CASSELAGSVGTQYF
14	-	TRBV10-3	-	CAISPPTGSTEAFF
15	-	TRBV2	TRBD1	CASSPGTGAYNEQFF
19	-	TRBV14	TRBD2	CASKNLLGLAGVNTGELFF
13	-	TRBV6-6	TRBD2	CASSYSGGVEQYF
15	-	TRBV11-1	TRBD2	CASSYLAGGPYEQYF
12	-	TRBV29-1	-	CSHQDGTDTQYF
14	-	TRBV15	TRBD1	CATRITGGGETQYF
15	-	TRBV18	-	CASSPQERSYNEQFF
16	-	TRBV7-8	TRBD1	CASSLFDRGRNTEAFF
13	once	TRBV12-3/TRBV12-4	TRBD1	CASSLTGDTEAFF
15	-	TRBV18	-	CASSPYTDSNEKLFF
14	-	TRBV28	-	CASSLMSGDEKLFF